These T cell receptor beta chains were read from a single sample in a study of blood T cell repertoires in COVID-19. Generated by immunoSEQ multiplex PCR, the TCRdb table keeps only in-frame clones and is missing some. Seen here are 65,000 to 85,000 clones, about nine tenths observed once, and the top ten hold about 2.7%. The specimen sequenced was peripheral blood. The receptor set was obtained from a human donor in a cohort sampled during active COVID-19. Each CDR3 is given with its conserved first and last residue. A D gene is named only where the DNA matches it firmly. Not all rows give a size; the values are once, few, many and, for expanded clones, a class.

size,J,V,D,CDR3,DNA
NA,TRBJ2-7,TRBV11-2,TRBD1,CASSFFGTGHEQYF,TGTGCCAGCAGCTTCTTTGGGACAGGGCATGAGCAGTACTTC
NA,TRBJ2-1,TRBV2,TRBD2,CASSETVAGVRPPQFF,TGTGCCAGCAGTGAAACTGTAGCGGGTGTACGCCCCCCGCAGTTCTTC
NA,TRBJ1-1,TRBV5-1,TRBD1,CASSLAGGGTEAFF,TGCGCCAGCAGCTTGGCAGGGGGTGGAACTGAAGCTTTCTTT
NA,TRBJ1-1,TRBV7-9,NA,CASTTGGLNTEAFF,TGTGCCAGCACCACCGGAGGATTGAACACTGAAGCTTTCTTT
NA,TRBJ2-1,TRBV3-1/TRBV3-2,TRBD2,CASTRTSSNEQFF,TGTGCCAGCACACGGACTAGCAGCAATGAGCAGTTCTTC
NA,TRBJ2-1,TRBV6-2/TRBV6-3,NA,CASTPSGKLNNEQFF,TGTGCCAGCACCCCCTCCGGGAAACTAAACAATGAGCAGTTCTTC
NA,TRBJ1-5,TRBV6-5,TRBD1,CASSSGQGGSQPQHF,TGTGCCAGCAGTTCCGGACAGGGCGGAAGTCAGCCCCAGCATTTT
once,TRBJ2-7,TRBV7-2,TRBD1,CASSLRTPARDRVHEQYF,TGTGCCAGCAGCTTAAGGACTCCCGCCCGGGACAGGGTCCACGAGCAGTACTTC
NA,TRBJ1-1,TRBV28,TRBD1,CASRIGTGGASEAFF,TGTGCCAGCAGGATCGGGACAGGGGGGGCCTCTGAAGCTTTCTTT
NA,TRBJ2-5,TRBV28,TRBD1,CASSLPGQGVGGGETQYF,TGTGCCAGCAGTTTACCGGGACAGGGAGTCGGTGGGGGGGAGACCCAGTACTTC
NA,TRBJ1-2,TRBV7-2,TRBD1,CASSPWTGGTRGYTF,TGTGCCAGCAGCCCTTGGACAGGGGGCACTAGGGGCTACACCTTC
NA,TRBJ1-1,TRBV20-1,NA,CKSQGNTEAFF,TGCAAATCACAGGGAAACACTGAAGCTTTCTTT
NA,TRBJ1-1,TRBV18,TRBD1,CASSRSQGELNTEAFF,TGTGCCAGCTCACGGTCACAGGGGGAACTGAACACTGAAGCTTTCTTT
NA,TRBJ2-7,TRBV18,NA,CASSPGLAAGYEQYF,TGTGCCAGCTCACCTGGGCTAGCCGCAGGCTACGAGCAGTACTTC
NA,TRBJ1-1,TRBV23-1,NA,CASSPWTVNTEAFF,TGCGCCAGCAGTCCCTGGACAGTGAACACTGAAGCTTTCTTT
few,TRBJ1-2,TRBV14,TRBD1,CASSHRTGGGSGYTF,TGTGCCAGCAGCCATCGGACAGGGGGCGGGTCGGGCTACACCTTC
NA,TRBJ1-4,TRBV4-3,NA,CASSQGSRAQAFTTNEKLFF,TGCGCCAGCAGCCAAGGTTCGCGTGCCCAGGCCTTTACAACTAATGAAAAACTGTTTTTT
NA,TRBJ2-2,TRBV2,NA,CASRTGRGRPGELFF,TGTGCCAGCAGGACTGGCAGGGGGAGGCCCGGGGAGCTGTTTTTT